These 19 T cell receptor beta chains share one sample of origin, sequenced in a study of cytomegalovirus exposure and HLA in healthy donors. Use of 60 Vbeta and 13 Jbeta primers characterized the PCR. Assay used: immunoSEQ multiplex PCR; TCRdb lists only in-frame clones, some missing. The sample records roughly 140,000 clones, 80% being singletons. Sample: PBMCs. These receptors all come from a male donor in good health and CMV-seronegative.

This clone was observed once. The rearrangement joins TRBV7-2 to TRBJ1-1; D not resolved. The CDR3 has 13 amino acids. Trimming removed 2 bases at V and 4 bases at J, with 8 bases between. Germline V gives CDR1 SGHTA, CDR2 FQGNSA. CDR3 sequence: CASSLFSGTEAFF. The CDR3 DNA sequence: TGTGCCAGCAGCTTATTTTCAGGCACTGAAGCTTTCTTT.

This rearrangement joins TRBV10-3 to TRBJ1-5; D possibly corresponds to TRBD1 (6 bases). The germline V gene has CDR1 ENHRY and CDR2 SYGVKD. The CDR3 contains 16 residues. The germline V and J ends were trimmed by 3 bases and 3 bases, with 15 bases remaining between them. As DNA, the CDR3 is TGTGCCATCAGTGAAACAGGGAATAGGATCAATCAGCCCCAGCATTTT. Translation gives CAISETGNRINQPQHF.

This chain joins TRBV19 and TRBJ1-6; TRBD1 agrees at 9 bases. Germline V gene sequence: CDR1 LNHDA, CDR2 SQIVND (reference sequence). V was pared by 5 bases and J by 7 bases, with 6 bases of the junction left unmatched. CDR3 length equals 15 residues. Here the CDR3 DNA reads TGTGCCAGTAGTGCCGGGGACAGGGTGAATTCACCCCTCCACTTT. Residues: CASSAGDRVNSPLHF.

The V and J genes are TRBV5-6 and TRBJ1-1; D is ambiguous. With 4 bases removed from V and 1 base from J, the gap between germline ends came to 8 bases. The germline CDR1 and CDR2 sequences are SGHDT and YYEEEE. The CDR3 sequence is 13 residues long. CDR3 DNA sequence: TGTGCCAGCAGCGTGGTCGGGAACACTGAAGCTTTCTTT. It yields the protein CASSVVGNTEAFF.

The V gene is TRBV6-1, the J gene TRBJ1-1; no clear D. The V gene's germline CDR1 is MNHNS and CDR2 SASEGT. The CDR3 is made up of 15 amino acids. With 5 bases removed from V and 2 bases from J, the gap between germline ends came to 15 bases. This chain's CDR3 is CASSSRNRGNTEAFF. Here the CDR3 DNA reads TGTGCCAGCAGTTCACGAAATCGGGGTAACACTGAAGCTTTCTTT.

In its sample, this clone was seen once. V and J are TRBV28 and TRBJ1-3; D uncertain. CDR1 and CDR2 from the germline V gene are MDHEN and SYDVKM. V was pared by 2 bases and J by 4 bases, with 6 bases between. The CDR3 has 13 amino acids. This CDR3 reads CASSLGRGNTIYF. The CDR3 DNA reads TGTGCCAGCAGTTTAGGGCGAGGAAACACCATATATTTT.

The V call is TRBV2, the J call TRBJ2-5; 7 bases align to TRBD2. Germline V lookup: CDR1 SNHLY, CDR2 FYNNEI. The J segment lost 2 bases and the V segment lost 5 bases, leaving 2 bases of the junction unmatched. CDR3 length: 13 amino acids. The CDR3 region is CASSPSGQETQYF. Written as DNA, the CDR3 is TGTGCCAGCAGTCCTAGCGGACAAGAGACCCAGTACTTC.

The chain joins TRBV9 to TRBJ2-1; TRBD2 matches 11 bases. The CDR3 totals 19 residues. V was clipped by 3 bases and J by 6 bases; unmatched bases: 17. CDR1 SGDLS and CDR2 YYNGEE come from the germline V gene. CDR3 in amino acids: CASSAGTSGLVLSRNEQFF. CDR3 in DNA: TGTGCCAGCAGCGCCGGGACTAGCGGACTTGTCCTCTCTCGCAATGAGCAGTTCTTC.

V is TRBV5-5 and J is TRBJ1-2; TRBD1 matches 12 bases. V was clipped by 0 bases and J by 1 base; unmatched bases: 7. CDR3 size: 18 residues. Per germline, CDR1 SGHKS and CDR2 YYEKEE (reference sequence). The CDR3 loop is CASSLGTGQGANNYGYTF. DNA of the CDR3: TGTGCCAGCAGCTTGGGTACGGGACAGGGGGCGAATAACTATGGCTACACCTTC.

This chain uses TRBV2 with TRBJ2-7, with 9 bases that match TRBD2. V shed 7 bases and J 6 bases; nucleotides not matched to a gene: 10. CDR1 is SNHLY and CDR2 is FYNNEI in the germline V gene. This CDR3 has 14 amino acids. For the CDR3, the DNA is TGTGCCAGCAAATTCGAACTAGCGGGTTCCGAGCAGTACTTC. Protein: CASKFELAGSEQYF.

Here the CDR3 DNA reads TGTGCCAGCAAACTAGCGGGGGGCTCGAACACCGGGGAGCTGTTTTTT. It is translated as CASKLAGGSNTGELFF. The chain couples TRBV27 to TRBJ2-2, with 12 bases identical to TRBD2. This CDR3 has 16 amino acids. V was clipped by 7 bases and J by 0 bases; unmatched bases: 3. Germline loops: CDR1 MNHEY, CDR2 SMNVEV (reference sequence).

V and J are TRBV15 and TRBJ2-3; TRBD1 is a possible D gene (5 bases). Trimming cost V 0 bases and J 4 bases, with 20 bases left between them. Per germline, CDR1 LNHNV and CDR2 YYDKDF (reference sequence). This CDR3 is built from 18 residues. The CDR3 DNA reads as TGTGCCACCAGCAGAGAGGGTCGTGTAGGGGAAGGTTCAGATACGCAGTATTTT. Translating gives CATSREGRVGEGSDTQYF.

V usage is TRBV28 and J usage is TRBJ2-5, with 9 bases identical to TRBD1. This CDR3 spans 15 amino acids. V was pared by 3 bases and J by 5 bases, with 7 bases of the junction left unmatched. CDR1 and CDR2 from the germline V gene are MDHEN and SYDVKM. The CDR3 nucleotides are TGTGCCAGCAGTTTTTCGGGACAGGGTGTGGAGACCCAGTACTTC. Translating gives CASSFSGQGVETQYF.

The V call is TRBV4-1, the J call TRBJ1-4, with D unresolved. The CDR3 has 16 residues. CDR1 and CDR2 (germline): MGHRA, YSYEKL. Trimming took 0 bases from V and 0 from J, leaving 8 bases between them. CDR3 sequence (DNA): TGCGCCAGCAGCCAAGAAAGCACAGCAACTAATGAAAAACTGTTTTTT. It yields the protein CASSQESTATNEKLFF.

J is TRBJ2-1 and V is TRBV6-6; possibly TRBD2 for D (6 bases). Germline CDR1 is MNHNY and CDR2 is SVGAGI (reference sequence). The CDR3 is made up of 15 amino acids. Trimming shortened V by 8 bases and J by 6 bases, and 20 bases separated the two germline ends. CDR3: CASSWTGTPLNEQFF. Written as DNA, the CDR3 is TGTGCCAGCTCCTGGACGGGGACTCCCCTCAATGAGCAGTTCTTC.

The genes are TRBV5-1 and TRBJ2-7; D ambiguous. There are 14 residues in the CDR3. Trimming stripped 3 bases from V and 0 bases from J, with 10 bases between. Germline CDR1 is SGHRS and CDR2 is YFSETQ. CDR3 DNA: TGCGCCAGCAGCTCGGTATTATACTCCTACGAGCAGTACTTC. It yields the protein CASSSVLYSYEQYF.

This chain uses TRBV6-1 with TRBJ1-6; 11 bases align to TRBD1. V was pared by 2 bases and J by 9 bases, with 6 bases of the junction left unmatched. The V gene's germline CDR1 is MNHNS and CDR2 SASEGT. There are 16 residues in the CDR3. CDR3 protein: CASSEPGQGAGSPLHF. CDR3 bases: TGTGCCAGCAGTGAACCTGGACAGGGGGCGGGTTCACCCCTCCACTTT.

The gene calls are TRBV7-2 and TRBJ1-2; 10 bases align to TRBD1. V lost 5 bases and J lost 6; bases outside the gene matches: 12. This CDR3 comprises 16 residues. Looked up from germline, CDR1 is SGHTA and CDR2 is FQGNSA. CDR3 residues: CASSETGTGAADGYTF. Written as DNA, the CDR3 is TGTGCCAGCAGCGAGACCGGGACAGGGGCTGCTGATGGCTACACCTTC.

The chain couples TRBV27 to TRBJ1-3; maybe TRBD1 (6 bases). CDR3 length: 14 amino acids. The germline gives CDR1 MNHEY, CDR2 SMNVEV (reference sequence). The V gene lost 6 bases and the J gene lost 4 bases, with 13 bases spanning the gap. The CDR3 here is CASRRAGVGNTIYF. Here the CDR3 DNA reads TGTGCCAGCAGGCGCGCAGGGGTCGGAAACACCATATATTTT.